The clone carrying this T cell receptor beta chain showed up many times. The antigen is undetermined. Carrying unique molecular identifiers, the cDNA also gained a universal primer site through template switching. TCRdb itself ran the 5' RACE reads through MiXCR, one entry per CDR3 protein. The data contain around 240,000 distinct CDR3 sequences, about 10% of them singletons. The data are from a study of identical twins. General study findings and limits: Models underpredicted monozygotic twin sharing of out-of-frame TCR alpha. Potential partial confounding of zero-insertion analyses by invariant MAIT and iNKT cells was noted. Cord blood beta clonotypes that were abundant carried fewer insertions, and memory repertoires showed no such trend.

This clonotype was obtained from a man aged 50 to 60 in good health. Sequencing was done on a sample of memory T cells sorted from blood.

The CDR3 nucleotides are TGTGCCAGCAGTTACAATAATTCACCCCTCCACTTT. It yields the protein CASSYNNSPLHF. The rearrangement uses TRBV27 and TRBJ1-6, with unresolved D. The V and J ends lost 4 bases and 5 bases respectively, with 3 bases between them. The germline V gene encodes CDR1 MNHEY and CDR2 SMNVEV (reference sequence). This CDR3 contains 12 residues.